This T cell receptor beta chain stems from a study of cytomegalovirus exposure and HLA in healthy donors. In regard to this clone: Its target is unknown.

Use of 60 Vbeta and 13 Jbeta primers characterized the PCR. Generated by immunoSEQ multiplex PCR, the TCRdb table keeps only in-frame clones and is missing some. The sample has some 160,000 clones; 80% to 85% are singletons. Study results and limitations: Several of the most significant clusters were apparently associated with common viral pathogens in a later analysis. HLA restriction was apparent for most CMV-associated TCR beta chains in a later analysis.

CDR1 and CDR2 (germline): SGHDT, YYEEEE. The CDR3 is 17 residues long. Trimming stripped 3 bases from V and 0 bases from J, with 17 bases between. The sequenced material came from PBMCs. V is TRBV5-6 and J is TRBJ2-3; D might be TRBD1 (6 bases). This clonotype originated in a boy aged 2-9 years in good health and CMV-seronegative. CDR3 sequence: CASSSPGQFGSTDTQYF. Written as DNA, the CDR3 is TGTGCCAGCAGCTCGCCCGGACAGTTTGGAAGCACAGATACGCAGTATTTT. Complete variable domain (other parts from reference TRBV5-6 and TRBJ2-3): DAGVTQSPTHLIKTRGQQVTLRCSPKSGHDTVSWYQQALGQGPQFIFQYYEEEERQRGNFPDRFSGHQFPNYSSELNVNALLLGDSALYLCASSSPGQFGSTDTQYFGPGTRLTVL.